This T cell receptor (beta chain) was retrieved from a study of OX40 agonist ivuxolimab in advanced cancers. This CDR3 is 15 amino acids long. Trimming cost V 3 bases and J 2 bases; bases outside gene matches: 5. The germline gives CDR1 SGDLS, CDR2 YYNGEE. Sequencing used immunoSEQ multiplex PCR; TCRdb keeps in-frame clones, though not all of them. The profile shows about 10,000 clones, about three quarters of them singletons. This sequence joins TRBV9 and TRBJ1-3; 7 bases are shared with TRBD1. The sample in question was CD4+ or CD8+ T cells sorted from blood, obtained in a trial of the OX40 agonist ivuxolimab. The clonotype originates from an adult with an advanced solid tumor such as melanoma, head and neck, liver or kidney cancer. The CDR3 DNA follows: TGTGCCAGCAGCGGGGGACAGAGCCCTGGAAACACCATATATTTT. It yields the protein CASSGGQSPGNTIYF.